One sample yielded the 18 T cell receptor beta chains listed below, sequenced in a study of response to subunit inactivated influenza vaccine. TCRdb re-called the RT-PCR reads with MiXCR, one entry per CDR3 protein. The table records approximately 490,000 distinct CDR3 sequences, approximately 7.8% of them present only once. Here the sequenced sample was PBMCs from blood, taken 23 to 25 months after vaccination. These TCRs come from a man between 50 and 69 years old who received an inactivated influenza vaccine.

This clonotype was observed at least ten times. This chain links TRBV5-1 with TRBJ1-4; 7 nucleotides align to TRBD1. V lost 4 bases and J lost 8; bases outside the gene matches: 5. CDR1 and CDR2 (germline): SGHRS, YFSETQ. This CDR3 has 13 amino acids. CDR3 sequence reads: CASSRGTAEKLFF. Written as DNA, the CDR3 is TGCGCCAGCAGCCGGGGGACAGCCGAAAAACTGTTTTTT.

This clonotype was recorded at least ten times. V and J are TRBV6-2 or TRBV6-3 and TRBJ1-2; unclear D gene. With 5 bases removed from V and 0 bases from J, the gap between germline ends came to 10 bases. This CDR3 contains 14 residues. Per the germline V gene, CDR1 is MNHEY and CDR2 is SVGEGT. The CDR3 sequence is CASSPTPTNYGYTF. The CDR3 DNA sequence: TGTGCCAGCAGTCCGACACCTACTAACTATGGCTACACCTTC.

In its sample, this clonotype was seen a few times. The chain employs TRBV29-1 and TRBJ2-2; D is perhaps TRBD2 (6 bases). Trimming stripped 8 bases from V and 6 bases from J, with 13 bases between. Germline CDR1 and CDR2: SQVTM and ANQGSEA. The CDR3 totals 12 residues. The CDR3 region is CSSFAGSGELFF. The CDR3 DNA sequence: TGCAGCTCCTTCGCGGGATCCGGGGAGCTGTTTTTT.

This clonotype was observed a few times. The chain uses TRBV7-2 and TRBJ1-1; D is undetermined. This CDR3 contains 14 residues. V gave up 5 bases and J gave up 3 bases, with 13 bases separating them. Germline V CDR1 and CDR2: SGHTA, FQGNSA. CDR3 bases: TGTGCCAGCAGCCCGCTCTGGCGGGACACTGAAGCTTTCTTT. Translation: CASSPLWRDTEAFF.

This clonotype was seen only a few times. V usage is TRBV5-1 and J usage is TRBJ1-1; 9 nucleotides match TRBD1. The V segment lost 4 bases and the J segment 4 bases; nucleotides outside the gene matches: 5. This CDR3 has 14 residues. Germline-derived CDR1 and CDR2 are SGHRS and YFSETQ. The CDR3 bases are TGCGCCAGCAGCCGGGACAGGGTAAGCACTGAAGCTTTCTTT. It translates to CASSRDRVSTEAFF.

Only a few counts were recorded for this clonotype. This chain uses TRBV20-1 with TRBJ2-4; D is undetermined. V lost 6 bases, J lost 0 bases, and 15 bases lay in between. Per the germline V gene, CDR1 is DFQATT and CDR2 is SNEGSKA (reference sequence). This CDR3 spans 15 amino acids. The CDR3 DNA reads TGCAGTGCCCCCCTGGCGCCTCTAGCCAAAAACATTCAGTACTTC. Translated: CSAPLAPLAKNIQYF.

There are a few counts of this clonotype. The chain links TRBV12-3 or TRBV12-4 to TRBJ2-5; D is unclear. Trimming removed 5 bases at V and 1 base at J, with 8 bases between. The CDR3 is made up of 13 amino acids. This chain's CDR3 is CASSIPAQETQYF. DNA of the CDR3: TGTGCCAGCAGTATTCCGGCCCAAGAGACCCAGTACTTC.

This clonotype has a handful of counts. J is TRBJ2-3 and V is TRBV9; TRBD2 aligns across 8 bases. The CDR3 contains 17 residues. Germline values: CDR1 SGDLS, CDR2 YYNGEE. V shed 1 base and J 3 bases; nucleotides not matched to a gene: 10. This chain's CDR3 is CASSVSGRGVQTDTQYF. The CDR3 nucleotides are TGTGCCAGCAGCGTAAGCGGGCGGGGGGTGCAGACAGATACGCAGTATTTT.

At least ten counts were recorded for this clonotype. The chain couples TRBV7-2 to TRBJ2-3, with TRBD2 matching 7 bases. The CDR3 covers 15 residues. Germline CDR1 SGHTA, CDR2 FQGNSA. V was clipped by 2 bases and J by 3 bases; unmatched bases: 5. The CDR3 DNA is TGTGCCAGCAGCTTATCTAGCGGTGTGACAGATACGCAGTATTTT. Translation gives CASSLSSGVTDTQYF.

V gene TRBV9 combines with J gene TRBJ2-2, with 8 bases matching TRBD1. Per the germline V gene, CDR1 is SGDLS and CDR2 is YYNGEE. V lost 0 bases, J lost 9 bases, and 10 bases stayed unmatched. The CDR3 runs 16 residues. In DNA form, the CDR3 reads TGTGCCAGCAGCGTAGAAATTGGACAGGGTACTAGGGAGCTGTTTTTT. Translated, it gives CASSVEIGQGTRELFF.

This clonotype was observed a few times. This chain joins TRBV30 and TRBJ1-5; D remains ambiguous. The germline V gene encodes CDR1 GTSNPN and CDR2 SVGIG (reference sequence). The CDR3 spans 13 residues. V dropped 2 bases and J dropped 4 bases, with 9 bases sitting between them. The CDR3 nucleotides are TGTGCCTGGAGTCCCCAGGCTAATCAGCCCCAGCATTTT. This codes for CAWSPQANQPQHF.

This clonotype was seen a handful of times. The rearrangement uses TRBV15 and TRBJ1-3; no clear D gene. V was clipped by 8 bases and J by 2 bases, with 7 bases between them. The CDR3 loop spans 12 amino acids. Germline V CDR1 and CDR2: LNHNV, YYDKDF (reference sequence). The CDR3 coding sequence is TGTGCCACCTCGTTGACTGGAAACACCATATATTTT. This translates into CATSLTGNTIYF.

In this sample, this clonotype turned up a few times. The genes are TRBV4-3 and TRBJ2-7; the D gene is possibly TRBD2 (6 bases). Germline-derived CDR1 and CDR2 are LGHNA and YSLEER. V gave up 0 bases and J gave up 0 bases, with 18 bases separating them. The CDR3 has 18 residues. The CDR3 region is CASSQELEGRAHSYEQYF. CDR3 DNA sequence: TGCGCCAGCAGCCAAGAATTGGAGGGCAGGGCCCACTCCTACGAGCAGTACTTC.

The sample holds a few counts of this clonotype. The chain links TRBV12-3 or TRBV12-4 to TRBJ2-7, with 9 bases fitting TRBD2. V shed 7 bases and J 3 bases; nucleotides not matched to a gene: 10. This CDR3 spans 15 amino acids. As DNA, the CDR3 is TGTGCCAGCAAAGGGTGGCTAGCGGGGAACTACGAGCAGTACTTC. Protein product: CASKGWLAGNYEQYF.

The chain recombines TRBV3-1 with TRBJ1-1; no clear D gene. CDR3 length: 19 amino acids. V lost 0 bases and J lost 5, with 25 bases in between. From germline, CDR1 is LGHDT and CDR2 YNNKEL (reference sequence). The CDR3 spells CASSQDLRQVLRDCTEAFF. DNA of the CDR3: TGTGCCAGCAGCCAAGATCTGAGGCAGGTTCTACGTGATTGTACTGAAGCTTTCTTT.

The V call is TRBV24-1, the J call TRBJ2-1; D possibly corresponds to TRBD1 (6 bases). The CDR3 is 15 residues long. Trimming took 7 bases from V and 8 from J, leaving 20 bases between them. The germline V gene has CDR1 KGHDR and CDR2 SFDVKD. In DNA form, the CDR3 reads TGTGCCACCAGCCAGGTGGGGGCCGATGTTGATGAGCAGTTCTTC. This translates into CATSQVGADVDEQFF.

This clonotype turned up a few times. V gene TRBV11-2 combines with J gene TRBJ2-1, with 13 bases lining up with TRBD2. Germline CDR1 reads SGHAT; CDR2 reads FQNNGV. The CDR3 consists of 16 residues. Trimming took 3 bases from V and 7 from J; bases not matched to a gene: 6. CDR3 amino acids: CASSFPGLAGSNEQFF. CDR3 DNA sequence: TGTGCCAGCAGCTTTCCGGGACTAGCGGGAAGTAATGAGCAGTTCTTC.

This clonotype showed up many times. V gene TRBV10-3 combines with J gene TRBJ1-5; D is unclear. Germline V gene data show CDR1 as ENHRY and CDR2 as SYGVKD. V was trimmed by 4 bases and J by 5 bases, leaving 9 bases between them. This CDR3 spans 13 amino acids. The CDR3 protein is CAISVGIDQPQHF. The CDR3 coding sequence is TGTGCCATCAGTGTCGGGATCGATCAGCCCCAGCATTTT.